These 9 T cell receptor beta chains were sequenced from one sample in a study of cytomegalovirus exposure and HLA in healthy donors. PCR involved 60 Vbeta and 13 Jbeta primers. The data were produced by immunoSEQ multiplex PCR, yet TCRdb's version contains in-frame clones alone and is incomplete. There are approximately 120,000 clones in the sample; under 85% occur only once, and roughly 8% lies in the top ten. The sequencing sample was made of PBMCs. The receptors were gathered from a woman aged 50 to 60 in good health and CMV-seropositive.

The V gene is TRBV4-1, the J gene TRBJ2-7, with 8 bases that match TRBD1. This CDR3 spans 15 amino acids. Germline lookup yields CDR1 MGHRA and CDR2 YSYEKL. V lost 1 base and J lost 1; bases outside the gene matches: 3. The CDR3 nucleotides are TGCGCCAGCAGCCAAGCAGGGGGCGTATCCTACGAGCAGTACTTC. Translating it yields CASSQAGGVSYEQYF.

This CDR3 reads CASSLAQAYEQYF. As DNA, the CDR3 is TGCGCCAGCAGCTTGGCCCAGGCCTACGAGCAGTACTTC. The chain joins TRBV5-1 to TRBJ2-7; D not resolved. V dropped 0 bases and J dropped 2 bases, with 6 bases sitting between them. Germline assignment: CDR1 SGHRS and CDR2 YFSETQ. The CDR3 sequence is 13 residues long.

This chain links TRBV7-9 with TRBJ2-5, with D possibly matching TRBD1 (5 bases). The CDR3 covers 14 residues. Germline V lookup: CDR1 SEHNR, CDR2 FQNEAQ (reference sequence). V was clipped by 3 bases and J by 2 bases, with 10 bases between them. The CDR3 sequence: CASSFVAGQETQYF. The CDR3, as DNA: TGTGCCAGCAGCTTCGTGGCAGGGCAAGAGACCCAGTACTTC.

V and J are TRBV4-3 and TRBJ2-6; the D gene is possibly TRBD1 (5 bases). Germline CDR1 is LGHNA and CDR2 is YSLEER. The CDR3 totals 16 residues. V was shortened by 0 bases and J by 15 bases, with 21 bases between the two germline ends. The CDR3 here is CASSQDPTFTLRGLTF. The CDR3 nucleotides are TGCGCCAGCAGCCAAGATCCGACCTTTACTTTAAGGGGCCTGACTTTC.

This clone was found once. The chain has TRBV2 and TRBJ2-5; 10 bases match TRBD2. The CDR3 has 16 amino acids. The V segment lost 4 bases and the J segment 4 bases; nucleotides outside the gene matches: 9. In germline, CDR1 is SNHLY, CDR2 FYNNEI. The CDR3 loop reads CASSGASGGLLETQYF. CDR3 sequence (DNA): TGTGCCAGCAGTGGGGCTAGCGGGGGCCTCTTAGAGACCCAGTACTTC.

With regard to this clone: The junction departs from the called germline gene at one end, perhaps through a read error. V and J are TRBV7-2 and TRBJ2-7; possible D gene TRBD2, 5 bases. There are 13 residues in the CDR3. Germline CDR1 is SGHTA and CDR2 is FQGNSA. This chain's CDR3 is CVSSLAGNYEQYF. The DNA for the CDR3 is TGTGTCAGCAGCTTAGCCGGGAACTACGAGCAGTACTTC.

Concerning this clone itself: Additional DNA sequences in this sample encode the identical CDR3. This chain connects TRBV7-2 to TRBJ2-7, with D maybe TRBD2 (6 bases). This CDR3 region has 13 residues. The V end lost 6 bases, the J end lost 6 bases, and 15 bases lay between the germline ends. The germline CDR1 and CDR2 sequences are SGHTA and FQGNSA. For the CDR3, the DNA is TGTGCCAGCAGATACGGGGGTGCCTCCGAGCAGTACTTC. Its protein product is CASRYGGASEQYF.

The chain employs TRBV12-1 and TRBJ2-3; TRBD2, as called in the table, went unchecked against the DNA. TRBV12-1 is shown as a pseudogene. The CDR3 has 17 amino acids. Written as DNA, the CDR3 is TGTGCCAGCAGCTTTCTAGCGGGAGGGCCTGGCACAGATACGCAGTATTTT. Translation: CASSFLAGGPGTDTQYF.

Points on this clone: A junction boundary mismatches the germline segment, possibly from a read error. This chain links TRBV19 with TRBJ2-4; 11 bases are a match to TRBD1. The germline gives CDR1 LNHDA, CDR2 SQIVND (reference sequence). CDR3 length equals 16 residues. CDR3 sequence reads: CASSPDRGLIKNSQYF. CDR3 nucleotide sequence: TGTGCCAGTAGCCCGGACAGGGGGCTCATCAAAAACAGTCAGTACTTC.